This TCR beta chain was recovered during a study of OX40 agonist ivuxolimab in advanced cancers. Unmatched junction bases numbered 14, after V lost 4 bases and J lost 4 bases. The CDR3 consists of 17 residues. Germline-derived CDR1 and CDR2 are LNHDA and SQIVND (reference sequence). The repertoire was sequenced with immunoSEQ multiplex PCR; TCRdb's copy has only in-frame clones and lacks some. Of tens of thousands of clones listed, over 80% are singletons. The material was CD4+ or CD8+ T cells sorted from blood, obtained in a trial of the OX40 agonist ivuxolimab. This sequence joins TRBV19 and TRBJ2-3; 7 nucleotides line up with TRBD2. The receptor's source is an adult with an advanced solid tumor such as melanoma, head and neck, liver or kidney cancer. The CDR3 nucleotides read TGTGCCAGTAGTAGGTCGGGGGGTGGAGGGGTGCCAGATACGCAGTATTTT. As protein: CASSRSGGGGVPDTQYF.